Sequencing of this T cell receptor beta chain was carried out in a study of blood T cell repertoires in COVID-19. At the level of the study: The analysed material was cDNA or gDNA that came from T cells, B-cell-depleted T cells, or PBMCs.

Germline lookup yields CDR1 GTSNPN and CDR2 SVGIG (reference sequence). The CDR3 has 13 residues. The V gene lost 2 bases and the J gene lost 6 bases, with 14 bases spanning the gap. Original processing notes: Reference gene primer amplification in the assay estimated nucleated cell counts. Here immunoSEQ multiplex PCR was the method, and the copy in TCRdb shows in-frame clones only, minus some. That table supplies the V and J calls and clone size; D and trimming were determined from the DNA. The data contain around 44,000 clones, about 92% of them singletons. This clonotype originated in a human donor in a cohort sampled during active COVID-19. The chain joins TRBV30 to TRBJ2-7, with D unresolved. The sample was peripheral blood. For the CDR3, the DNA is TGTGCCTGGAGTAAGGTCCTAGTCCCCGAGCAGTACTTC. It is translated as CAWSKVLVPEQYF.